This T cell receptor beta chain was captured in a study of regulatory T cells in long-lasting Graves disease (dated by TCRdb to about 2021). Some background on the complete study: To count as having persistent Graves' disease, a patient had to have received antithyroid drug treatment for over 5 years with TSH receptor autoantibodies remaining persistently positive. Patients with persistent Graves' disease were compared with patients with newly diagnosed Graves' disease using TCR sequencing and RNA sequencing of peripheral blood. The study took place in China and was registered as a clinical trial. A total of 35 or so samples underwent TCR sequencing: about 13 from persistent and roughly 20 from newly diagnosed Graves' disease patients. In the clinical cohort, patients with persistent Graves' disease had used antithyroid drugs for an average of around 9.9 years. The paper's findings and limits, for the study overall: Only the TCR beta chain was sequenced and analyzed. The authors noted that the small sample size was a limitation that may lower accuracy. A larger number of public clonotypes was shared among persistent patients (around 2,700) than among newly diagnosed patients (roughly 1,000). Compared with newly diagnosed patients, patients with persistent Graves' disease had lower TCR Shannon entropy and fewer highly expanded clones, which suggests clonal expansion. TRBV28, TRBJ1-2 and TRBJ2-5 were preferentially used in persistent disease, while TRBV20-1 and TRBJ2-1 were favored in newly diagnosed disease. Only peripheral blood was studied, because thyroid tissue, the primary lesion, was inaccessible.

The protocol used for the library was multiplex PCR. Reads for this sample came from an Illumina HiSeq 4000. To build TCR beta libraries, CDR3 regions were amplified by Arm-PCR using iRepertoire HTBI primers. Gel purification was performed on PCR products prior to sequencing. In the paper's pipeline: A total of 62 TRBV and under 15 TRBJ segments were identified across samples and were used for gene usage analysis of CDR3 amino acid clonotypes. Filtered high-quality paired reads were merged into contigs using COPE and FqMerger. Contigs were aligned with BLAST to IMGT TRBV, TRBD and TRBJ reference genes, and CDR3 was defined per IMGT. Any clonotype with a frequency above 0.1% was counted as a highly expanded clone. Repertoire diversity was measured by Shannon entropy, and V-J evenness by the Gini coefficient. A clonotype was considered public if more than one individual shared it. TCRdb itself trimmed the public reads at Q25 with fastp, ran MiXCR and retained productive beta chains. Entries are consolidated by CDR3 protein sequence, retaining the most common genes and DNA. TCRdb, not the original authors, processed these V and J calls. This sample holds hundreds of thousands of distinct CDR3 sequences; roughly a fifth were observed only once. Less than 9% of the sample lies in the top ten.

The junction shows trimming of 1 base on V and 3 bases on J, plus 12 bases between the germline ends. From a lookup of the germline V gene (reference sequence), CDR1 and CDR2 are SEHNR and FQNEAQ. Inclusive of the bounding cysteine and phenylalanine, the CDR3 is 15 residues long. The sequence is cut down to CDR3 DNA, 45 bases in frame from base 1. The time point label here, explained by the study, means: persistent/refractory GD, antithyroid drugs over 5 years with positive TRAb. RNA was extracted from PBMCs in TRIzol for both TCR sequencing and RNA sequencing. The diagnosis of Graves' disease followed American Thyroid Association guidelines. Recruitment of patients was carried out at an endocrinology department in Xi'an, China. Each patient gave about 9.1 milliliters of peripheral blood, collected in an EDTA anticoagulant tube. Ficoll Paque Plus density gradient separation was used to isolate PBMCs, and no additional T cell sorting was done. An Agilent 2100 Bioanalyzer and agarose gel were used to check RNA quality, while a NanoDrop 2000 measured RNA concentration.

A note on this clonotype: Its antigen target is currently unknown. Base qualities are not provided; no much larger clone lies one nucleotide away.

The sample consisted of peripheral blood mononuclear cells (PBMCs), taken when the disease was refractory, from a patient treated with antithyroid drugs. The TCR comes from a female donor with Graves disease. The chain joins TRBV7-9 to TRBJ1-1; too little of a D gene remains to name it. The encoded CDR3 is CASSLGGTLYTEAFF. The bases read TGTGCCAGCAGCTTAGGAGGCACCTTATACACTGAAGCTTTCTTT.